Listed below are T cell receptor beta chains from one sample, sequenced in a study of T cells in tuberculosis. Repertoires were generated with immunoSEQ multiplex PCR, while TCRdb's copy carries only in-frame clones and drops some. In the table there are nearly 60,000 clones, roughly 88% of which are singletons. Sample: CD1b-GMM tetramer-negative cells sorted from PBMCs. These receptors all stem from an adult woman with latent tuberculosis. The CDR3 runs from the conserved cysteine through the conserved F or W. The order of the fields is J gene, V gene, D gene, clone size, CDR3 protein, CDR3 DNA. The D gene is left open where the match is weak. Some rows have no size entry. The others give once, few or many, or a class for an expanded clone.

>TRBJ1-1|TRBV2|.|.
CASSDRVGKTEAFF
TGTGCCAGCAGTGACAGGGTAGGGAAGACTGAAGCTTTCTTT
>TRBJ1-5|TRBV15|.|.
CATSRRFQGLGQPQHF
TGTGCCACCAGCAGACGTTTTCAGGGGCTGGGGCAGCCCCAGCATTTT
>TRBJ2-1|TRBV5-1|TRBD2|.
CASSPPLAVYNEQFF
TGCGCCAGCAGCCCCCCACTAGCGGTTTACAATGAGCAGTTCTTC
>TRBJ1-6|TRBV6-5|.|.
CASSVSYNSPLHF
TGTGCCAGCTCTGTCTCCTATAATTCCCCCCTCCACTTT
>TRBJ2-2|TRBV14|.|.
CASSQIETGELFF
TGTGCCAGCAGCCAGATAGAGACCGGGGAGCTGTTTTTT
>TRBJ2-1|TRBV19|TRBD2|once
CASSIVSGLATRSYNEQFF
TGTGCCAGTAGTATAGTAAGCGGACTAGCAACTCGCTCCTACAATGAGCAGTTCTTC
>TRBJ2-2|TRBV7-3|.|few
CASSLNSFPGELFF
TGTGCCAGCAGCTTGAATAGTTTCCCCGGGGAGCTGTTTTTT
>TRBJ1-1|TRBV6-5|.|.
CASSYSVTVEAFF
TGTGCCAGCAGTTACTCGGTAACAGTTGAAGCTTTCTTT
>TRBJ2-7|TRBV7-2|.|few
CASSFAGKAWHEQYF
TGTGCCAGCAGCTTCGCGGGAAAGGCATGGCACGAGCAGTACTTC
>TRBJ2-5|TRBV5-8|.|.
CASSLRQGETQYF
TGTGCCAGCAGCTTGAGGCAGGGGGAGACCCAGTACTTC
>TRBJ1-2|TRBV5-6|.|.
CASSFYRRTNYGYTF
TGTGCCAGCAGCTTTTACAGGAGAACTAACTATGGCTACACCTTC
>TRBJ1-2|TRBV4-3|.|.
CASSLQGRYGYTF
TGCGCCAGCAGCCTACAGGGCCGGTATGGCTACACCTTC
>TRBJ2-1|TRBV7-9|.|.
CASSLSRDQEQLF
TGTGCCAGCAGCTTATCCAGGGATCAGGAGCAGCTCTTC
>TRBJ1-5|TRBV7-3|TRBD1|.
CASSYTQGPPSQPQHF
TGTGCCAGCAGCTACACACAGGGGCCCCCCAGTCAGCCCCAGCATTTT
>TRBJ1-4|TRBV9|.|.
CASSVEGKGRADEKLFF
TGTGCCAGCAGCGTAGAGGGAAAGGGCAGGGCGGATGAAAAACTGTTTTTT
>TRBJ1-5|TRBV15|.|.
CATSPPGGVQPQHF
TGTGCCACCAGCCCTCCGGGGGGGGTTCAGCCCCAGCATTTT
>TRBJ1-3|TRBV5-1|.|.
CASKLYPAAGNTIYF
TGCGCCAGCAAGCTTTATCCCGCTGCTGGAAACACCATATATTTT
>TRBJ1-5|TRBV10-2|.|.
CASSESGRGRQPQHF
TGCGCCAGCAGTGAGAGTGGCAGGGGTAGGCAGCCCCAGCATTTT
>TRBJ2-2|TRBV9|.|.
CASSVDGLLTGELFF
TGTGCCAGCAGCGTAGATGGGCTCCTCACCGGGGAGCTGTTTTTT
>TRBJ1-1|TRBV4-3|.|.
CASSQEESAGAEAFF
TGCGCCAGCAGCCAAGAAGAGTCGGCGGGGGCGGAAGCTTTCTTT
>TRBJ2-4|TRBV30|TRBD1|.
CAWGSKDRGPPGVQYF
TGTGCCTGGGGGTCTAAGGACAGGGGACCACCGGGCGTTCAGTACTTC
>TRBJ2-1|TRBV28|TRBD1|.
CASQGGTGGYNEQFF
TGTGCCAGCCAAGGCGGGACAGGGGGCTACAATGAGCAGTTCTTC
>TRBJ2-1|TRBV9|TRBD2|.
CASSVSGINNEQFF
TGTGCCAGCAGCGTGAGCGGGATTAACAATGAGCAGTTCTTC
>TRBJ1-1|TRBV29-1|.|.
CSVEDVNFVEAFF
TGCAGCGTTGAAGATGTGAACTTCGTTGAAGCTTTCTTT
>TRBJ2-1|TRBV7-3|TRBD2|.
CASSPGGSEHEQFF
TGTGCCAGCAGCCCGGGAGGGAGCGAGCATGAGCAGTTCTTC
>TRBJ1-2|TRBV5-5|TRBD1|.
CASSGGTGVEGYTF
TGTGCCAGCAGCGGGGGGACAGGGGTTGAGGGCTACACCTTC
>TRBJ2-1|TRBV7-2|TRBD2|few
CASSRKWGEGGLNEQFF
TGTGCCAGCAGTCGAAAGTGGGGGGAGGGCGGGTTGAATGAGCAGTTCTTC
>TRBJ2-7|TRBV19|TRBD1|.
CASKQDRGQYEQYF
TGTGCCAGTAAACAGGACAGGGGGCAATACGAGCAGTACTTC
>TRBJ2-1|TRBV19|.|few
CASSTSGRTTYNEQFF
TGTGCCAGTAGTACTTCTGGGCGGACAACCTACAATGAGCAGTTCTTC
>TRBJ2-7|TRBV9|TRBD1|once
CASSVEAGGQSEQYF
TGTGCCAGCAGCGTAGAGGCAGGGGGTCAGTCCGAGCAGTACTTC
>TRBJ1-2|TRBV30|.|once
CAWSVRLLTNYGYTF
TGTGCCTGGAGTGTACGCTTACTCACTAACTATGGCTACACCTTC
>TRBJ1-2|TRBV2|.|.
CASISAVNYGYTF
TGTGCCAGCATCTCGGCGGTAAACTATGGCTACACCTTC
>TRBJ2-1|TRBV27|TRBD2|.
CASSSSRLAADGQFF
TGTGCCAGCAGTTCTTCAAGACTAGCGGCAGACGGGCAGTTCTTC
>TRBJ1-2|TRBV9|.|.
CASSVDRAGYGYTF
TGTGCCAGCAGCGTAGATAGGGCGGGGTATGGCTACACCTTC
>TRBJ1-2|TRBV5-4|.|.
CASSSNRETIYGYTF
TGTGCCAGCAGCTCAAACAGGGAAACCATCTATGGCTACACCTTC
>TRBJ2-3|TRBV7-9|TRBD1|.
CASSWPRQGPSDTQYF
TGTGCCAGCAGCTGGCCGAGACAGGGCCCCTCAGATACGCAGTATTTT
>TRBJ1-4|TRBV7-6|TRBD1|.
CASSPTGGEVSGKLFF
TGTGCCAGCAGCCCTACAGGGGGCGAGGTGTCTGGAAAACTGTTTTTT
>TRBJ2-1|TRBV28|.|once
CASSNRLSGRHNEQFF
TGTGCCAGCAGCAACCGTCTGAGTGGGAGGCACAATGAGCAGTTCTTC
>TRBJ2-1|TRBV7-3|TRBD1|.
CASSLGTGVGDEQFF
TGTGCCAGCAGCTTAGGGACAGGGGTTGGTGATGAGCAGTTCTTC
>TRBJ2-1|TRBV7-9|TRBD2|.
CASSLGLALYNEQFF
TGTGCCAGCAGTCTCGGACTAGCCCTCTACAATGAGCAGTTCTTC
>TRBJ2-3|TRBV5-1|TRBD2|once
CASSRLAGGLGSTDTQYF
TGCGCCAGCAGCAGACTAGCGGGAGGGCTCGGAAGCACAGATACGCAGTATTTT
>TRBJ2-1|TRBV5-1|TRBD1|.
CASSPQGTGSHEQFF
TGCGCCAGCAGCCCGCAGGGGACAGGGTCCCATGAGCAGTTCTTC
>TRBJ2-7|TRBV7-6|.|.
CASSPLAQYEQYF
TGTGCCAGCAGCCCCCTAGCCCAGTATGAGCAGTACTTC
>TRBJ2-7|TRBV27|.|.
CASSSTAGSSYEQYF
TGTGCCAGCAGTTCTACCGCGGGGAGCTCCTACGAGCAGTACTTC
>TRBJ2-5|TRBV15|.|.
CATSRAGQGNSQETQYF
TGTGCCACCAGCAGAGCGGGCCAGGGAAACTCTCAAGAGACCCAGTACTTC
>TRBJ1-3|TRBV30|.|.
CAWSVGGYSGNTIYF
TGTGCCTGGAGTGTGGGAGGGTATTCTGGAAACACCATATATTTT
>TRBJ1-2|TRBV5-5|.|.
CASSLEVGSFGYTF
TGTGCCAGCAGCTTGGAAGTAGGGAGCTTTGGCTACACCTTC
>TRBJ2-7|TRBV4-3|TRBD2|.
CASSQDISGGYYEQYF
TGCGCCAGCAGCCAAGATATTAGCGGGGGGTACTACGAGCAGTACTTC
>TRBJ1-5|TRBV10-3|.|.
CAISEGGDYQPQHF
TGTGCCATCAGTGAGGGGGGGGACTATCAGCCCCAGCATTTT
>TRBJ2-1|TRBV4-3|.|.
CASGSGRSSSYNEQFF
TGCGCCAGCGGGTCCGGGAGATCGAGCTCCTACAATGAGCAGTTCTTC
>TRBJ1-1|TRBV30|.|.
CAWRTVTYTEAFF
TGTGCCTGGAGGACAGTAACCTACACTGAAGCTTTCTTT
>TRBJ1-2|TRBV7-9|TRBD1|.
CASSLADRGRVGYTF
TGTGCCAGCAGCTTAGCTGACAGGGGGCGGGTCGGCTACACCTTC
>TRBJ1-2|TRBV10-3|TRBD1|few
CAISGGQAYGYTF
TGTGCCATCAGCGGTGGACAGGCCTATGGCTACACCTTC
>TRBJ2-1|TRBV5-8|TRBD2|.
CASPSGRSYNEQFF
TGTGCCAGCCCTAGCGGGAGGTCATACAATGAGCAGTTCTTC
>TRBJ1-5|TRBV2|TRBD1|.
CASTRDRGNQPQHF
TGTGCCAGCACTAGGGACAGGGGCAATCAGCCCCAGCATTTT
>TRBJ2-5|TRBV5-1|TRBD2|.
CASSIAGGSETQYF
TGCGCCAGCAGTATAGCGGGGGGGTCAGAGACCCAGTACTTC
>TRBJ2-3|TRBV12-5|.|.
CASGLQDTQYF
TGTGCTAGTGGTTTGCAGGATACGCAGTATTTT